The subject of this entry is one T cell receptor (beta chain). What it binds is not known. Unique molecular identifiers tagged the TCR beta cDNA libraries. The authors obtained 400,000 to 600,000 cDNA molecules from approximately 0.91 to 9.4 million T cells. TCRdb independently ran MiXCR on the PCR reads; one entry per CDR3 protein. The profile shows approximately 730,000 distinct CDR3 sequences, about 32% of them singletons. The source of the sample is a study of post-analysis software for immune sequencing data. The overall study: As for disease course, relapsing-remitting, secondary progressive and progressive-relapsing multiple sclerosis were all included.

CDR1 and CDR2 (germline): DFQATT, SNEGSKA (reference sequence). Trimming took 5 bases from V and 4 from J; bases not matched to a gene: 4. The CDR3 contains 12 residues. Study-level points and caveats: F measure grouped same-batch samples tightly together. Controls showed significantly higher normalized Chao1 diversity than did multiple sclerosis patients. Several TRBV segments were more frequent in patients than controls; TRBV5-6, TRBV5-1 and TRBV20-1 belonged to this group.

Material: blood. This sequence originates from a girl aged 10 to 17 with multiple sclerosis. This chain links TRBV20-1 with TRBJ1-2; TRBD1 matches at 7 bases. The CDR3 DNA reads TGCAGTGCTGGGGACAGCCCCTATGGCTACACCTTC. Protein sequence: CSAGDSPYGYTF.